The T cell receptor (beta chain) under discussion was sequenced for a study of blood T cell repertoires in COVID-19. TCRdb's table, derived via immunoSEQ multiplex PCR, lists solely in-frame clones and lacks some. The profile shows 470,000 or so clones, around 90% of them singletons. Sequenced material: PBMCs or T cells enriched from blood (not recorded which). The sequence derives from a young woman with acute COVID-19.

The CDR3 bases are TGCGCCAGCAGCCAAGGACGCGTGACGACTAGCTCTGGAAACACCATATATTTT. This sequence encodes CASSQGRVTTSSGNTIYF. V is TRBV4-1 and J is TRBJ1-3, with D uncertain. With 1 base removed from V and 0 bases from J, the gap between germline ends came to 16 bases. CDR1 MGHRA and CDR2 YSYEKL come from the germline V gene. The CDR3 length is 18 residues.